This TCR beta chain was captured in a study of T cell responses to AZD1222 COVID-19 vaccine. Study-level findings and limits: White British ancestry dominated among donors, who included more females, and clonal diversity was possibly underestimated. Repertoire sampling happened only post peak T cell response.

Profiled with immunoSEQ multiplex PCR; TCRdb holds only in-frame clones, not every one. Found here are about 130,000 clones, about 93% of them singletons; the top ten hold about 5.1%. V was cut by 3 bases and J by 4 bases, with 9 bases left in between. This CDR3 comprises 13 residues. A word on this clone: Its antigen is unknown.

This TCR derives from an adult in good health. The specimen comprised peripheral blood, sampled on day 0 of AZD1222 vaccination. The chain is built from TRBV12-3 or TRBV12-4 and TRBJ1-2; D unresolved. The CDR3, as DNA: TGTGCCAGCAGTTTTCGGGAGACCTATGGCTACACCTTC. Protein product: CASSFRETYGYTF.